The clone carrying this T cell receptor beta chain occurred many times. The antigen is undetermined. The CDR3 is 13 amino acids. The germline V gene encodes CDR1 WNHNN and CDR2 SYGVQD (reference sequence). Trimming left V 2 bases short and J 3 bases short, with 7 bases between. The data originate from a study of identical twins. Broader study findings: Weaker excess twin sharing was observed in beta out-of-frame sequences. With abundant cord blood beta clonotypes, insertions were fewer; memory repertoires showed no such pattern.

Using its own MiXCR run on the 5' RACE reads, TCRdb lists one record per CDR3 protein. The profile shows around 1.7 million distinct CDR3 sequences, less than 35% of them singletons. The chain employs TRBV10-1 and TRBJ2-5; D unresolved. Sequenced material: cord blood. This receptor was taken from a newborn girl in good health. For the CDR3, the DNA is TGCGCCAGCAGTGAGGACCTAAAAGAGACCCAGTACTTC. Its translation: CASSEDLKETQYF.